This T cell receptor (beta chain) was sequenced for a study of technical replicates of blood from a handful of donors. The germline V gene has CDR1 SNHLY and CDR2 FYNNEI. V lost 1 base, J lost 9 bases, and 7 bases stayed unmatched. CDR3 size: 15 residues. Using immunoSEQ multiplex PCR, the repertoire was profiled, and TCRdb retains in-frame clones only, with some absent. The sample includes more than 70,000 clones, around 96% seen only once; the top ten take around 0.2%. The sample consisted of T cells isolated from PBMCs. V is TRBV2 and J is TRBJ2-1, with 9 bases aligning to TRBD1. The source of this sequence is a human donor in good health. The CDR3 sequence is CASSEGTGAIGEQFF. In DNA, the CDR3 is TGTGCCAGCAGTGAAGGGACAGGGGCGATAGGTGAGCAGTTCTTC.